Presented here are 7 T cell receptor beta chains from one specimen sequenced in a study of T cells in Graves' hyperthyroidism and ophthalmopathy. The source material, RNA transcripts, was used to amplify TCR beta CDR3 regions. TCR CDR3 regions were first amplified by RT-PCR with HTBI primers. One entry per CDR3 protein results from TCRdb running MiXCR on the multiplex PCR reads. The sample lists around 540,000 distinct CDR3 sequences, 35% to 55% occurring once. The sequencing input was peripheral blood or thyroid tissue (not recorded which). These receptors were obtained from a woman aged 18-29 years with Graves' hyperthyroidism.

This clonotype was detected a few times. V is TRBV7-3 and J is TRBJ2-5, with D perhaps TRBD2 (5 bases). Germline values: CDR1 SGHTA, CDR2 FQGTGA. Between the trimmed V and J ends, which lost 2 bases and 4 bases, there was a span of 11 bases. The CDR3 consists of 14 residues. The CDR3 DNA reads TGTGCCAGCAGCTTAGTCGGAGGAATAGAGACCCAGTACTTC. Translating it yields CASSLVGGIETQYF.

This clonotype was detected many times. V gene TRBV2 combines with J gene TRBJ2-5; D could derive from TRBD1 or TRBD2 (6 bases each). There are 13 residues in the CDR3. Trimming took off 6 bases at V and 7 bases at J, with 15 bases between the two ends. In germline, CDR1 is SNHLY, CDR2 FYNNEI. CDR3 in amino acids: CASRRDTQRTQYF. The CDR3 DNA reads TGTGCCAGCAGGCGGGACACCCAAAGGACCCAGTACTTC.

The chain carries TRBV29-1 and TRBJ2-7; maybe TRBD2 (6 bases). This CDR3 comprises 12 residues. V lost 5 bases and J lost 6, with 14 bases in between. Germline values: CDR1 SQVTM, CDR2 ANQGSEA. The CDR3 DNA sequence: TGCAGCGTTTTTCACGGGAGAGGCGAGCAGTACTTC. Amino acid sequence: CSVFHGRGEQYF.

CDR3 coding DNA: TGTGCCAGCACCCCCGGGCAGTTTAATTCACCCCTCCACTTT. It encodes CASTPGQFNSPLHF. The gene calls are TRBV6-1 and TRBJ1-6; D gene uncertain. CDR1 is MNHNS and CDR2 is SASEGT in the germline V gene. The CDR3 is 14 residues long. V gave up 7 bases and J gave up 6 bases, with 13 bases separating them.

As to this clonotype: Mismatch with germline at one junction end may stem from a read error. The chain carries TRBV10-3 and TRBJ1-5; D is perhaps TRBD1 (5 bases). The CDR3 sequence is 14 residues long. Looked up from germline, CDR1 is ENHRY and CDR2 is SYGVKD. The CDR3 is CASSYSREDQPQHF. In DNA, the CDR3 is TGTGCCAGCAGTTACAGCAGGGAGGATCAGCCCCAGCATTTT.

The gene calls are TRBV5-4 and TRBJ2-7; D gene uncertain. Trimming stripped 4 bases from V and 0 bases from J, with 8 bases between. CDR3 length: 13 amino acids. In germline, CDR1 is SGHNT, CDR2 YYREEE (reference sequence). CDR3: CASSQSSSYEQYF. The CDR3 bases are TGTGCCAGCAGCCAATCTAGCTCCTACGAGCAGTACTTC. Combining the CDR3 with reference TRBV5-4 and TRBJ2-7 gives the whole variable domain ETGVTQSPTHLIKTRGQQVTLRCSSQSGHNTVSWYQQALGQGPQFIFQYYREEENGRGNFPPRFSGLQFPNYSSELNVNALELDDSALYLCASSQSSSYEQYFGPGTRLTVT.

This clonotype was seen repeatedly, ten times or more. The chain carries TRBV20-1 and TRBJ2-5; TRBD2 matches at 11 bases. V lost 3 bases and J lost 7; bases outside the gene matches: 1. The CDR3 has 12 residues. Germline assignment: CDR1 DFQATT and CDR2 SNEGSKA (reference sequence). CDR3 region: CSASLAGGTQYF. As DNA, the CDR3 is TGCAGTGCTAGCCTAGCGGGAGGGACCCAGTACTTC.